This TCR beta chain was sequenced in a study of cytomegalovirus exposure and HLA in healthy donors. Amplification used 60 Vbeta primers and 13 Jbeta primers. Some clones are missing from TCRdb's copy, which holds only in-frame ones; the method was immunoSEQ multiplex PCR. The sample shows tens of thousands of clones, around 86% of them seen only once. The CDR3 runs 16 residues. Germline CDR1 is LNHNV and CDR2 is YYDKDF (reference sequence). V lost 3 bases and J 5 bases, leaving 16 bases between the germline ends. The TCR originated in a female donor in good health and CMV-seronegative. Sequenced input: PBMCs. The chain employs TRBV15 and TRBJ1-4, with D maybe TRBD1 (5 bases). This CDR3 reads CATSSLVVGANEKLFF. In DNA form, the CDR3 reads TGTGCCACCAGCAGCCTCGTAGTAGGGGCGAATGAAAAACTGTTTTTT. The full variable domain, its missing parts supplied by reference TRBV15 and TRBJ1-4, is DAMVIQNPRYQVTQFGKPVTLSCSQTLNHNVMYWYQQKSSQAPKLLFHYYDKDFNNEADTPDNFQSRRPNTSFCFLDIRSPGLGDTAMYLCATSSLVVGANEKLFFGSGTQLSVL.